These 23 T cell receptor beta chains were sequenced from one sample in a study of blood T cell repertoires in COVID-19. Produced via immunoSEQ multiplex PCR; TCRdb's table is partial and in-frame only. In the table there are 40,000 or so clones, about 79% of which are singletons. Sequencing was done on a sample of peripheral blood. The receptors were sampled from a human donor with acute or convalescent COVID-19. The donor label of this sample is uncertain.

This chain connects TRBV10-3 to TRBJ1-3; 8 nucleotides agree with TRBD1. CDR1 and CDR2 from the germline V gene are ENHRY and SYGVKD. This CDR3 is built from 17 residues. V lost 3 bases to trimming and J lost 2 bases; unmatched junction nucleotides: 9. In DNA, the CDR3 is TGTGCCATCAGTGATACTGGACAGGGACGTGCTGGAAACACCATATATTTT. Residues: CAISDTGQGRAGNTIYF.

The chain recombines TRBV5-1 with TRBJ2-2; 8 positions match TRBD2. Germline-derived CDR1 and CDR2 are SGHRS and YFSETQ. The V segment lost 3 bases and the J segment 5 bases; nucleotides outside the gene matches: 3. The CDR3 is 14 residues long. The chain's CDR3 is CASSSGGRTGELFF. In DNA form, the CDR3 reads TGCGCCAGCAGCTCGGGGGGGAGGACCGGGGAGCTGTTTTTT.

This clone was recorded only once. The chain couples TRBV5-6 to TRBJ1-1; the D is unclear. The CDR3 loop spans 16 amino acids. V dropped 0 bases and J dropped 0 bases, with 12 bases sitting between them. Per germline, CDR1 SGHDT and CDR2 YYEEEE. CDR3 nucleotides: TGTGCCAGCAGCTTGGAAGAGGGCAGCTTGAACACTGAAGCTTTCTTT. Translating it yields CASSLEEGSLNTEAFF.

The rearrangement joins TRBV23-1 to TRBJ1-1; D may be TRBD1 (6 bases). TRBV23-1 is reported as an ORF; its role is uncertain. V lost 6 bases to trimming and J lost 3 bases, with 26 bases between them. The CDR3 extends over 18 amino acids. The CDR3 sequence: CASRPFGGGLTGYTEAFF. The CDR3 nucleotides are TGCGCCAGCAGACCCTTTGGGGGGGGCCTGACCGGGTACACTGAAGCTTTCTTT.

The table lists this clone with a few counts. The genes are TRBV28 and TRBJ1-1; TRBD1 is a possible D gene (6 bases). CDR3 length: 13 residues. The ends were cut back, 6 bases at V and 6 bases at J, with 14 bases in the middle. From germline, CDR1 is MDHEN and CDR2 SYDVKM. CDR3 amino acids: CASRFRGISEAFF. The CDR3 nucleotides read TGTGCCAGCAGATTCAGGGGAATCTCTGAAGCTTTCTTT.

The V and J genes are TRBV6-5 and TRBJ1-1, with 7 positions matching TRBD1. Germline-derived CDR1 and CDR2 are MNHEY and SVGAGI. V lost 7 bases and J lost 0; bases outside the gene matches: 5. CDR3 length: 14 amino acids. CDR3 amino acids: CASTQGDMNTEAFF. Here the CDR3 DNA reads TGTGCCAGCACCCAGGGGGACATGAACACTGAAGCTTTCTTT.

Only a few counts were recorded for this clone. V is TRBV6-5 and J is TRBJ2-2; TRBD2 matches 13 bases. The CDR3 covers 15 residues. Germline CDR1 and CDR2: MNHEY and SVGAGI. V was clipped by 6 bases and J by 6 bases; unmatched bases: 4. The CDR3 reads CASRRLAGGPGELFF. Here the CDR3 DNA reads TGTGCCAGCAGAAGACTAGCGGGGGGCCCCGGGGAGCTGTTTTTT.

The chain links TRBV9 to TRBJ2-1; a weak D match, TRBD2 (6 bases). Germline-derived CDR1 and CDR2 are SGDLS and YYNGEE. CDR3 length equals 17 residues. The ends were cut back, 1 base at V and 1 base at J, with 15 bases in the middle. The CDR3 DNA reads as TGTGCCAGCAGCGTACGGGAGACCGTAATATCCTACAATGAGCAGTTCTTC. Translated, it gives CASSVRETVISYNEQFF.

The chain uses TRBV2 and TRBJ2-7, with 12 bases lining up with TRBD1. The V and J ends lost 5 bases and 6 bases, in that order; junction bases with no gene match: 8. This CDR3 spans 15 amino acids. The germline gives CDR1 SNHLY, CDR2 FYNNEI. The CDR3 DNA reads TGTGCCAGCAGTACCCCTGGGACAGGGGGCAGCGAGCAGTACTTC. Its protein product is CASSTPGTGGSEQYF.

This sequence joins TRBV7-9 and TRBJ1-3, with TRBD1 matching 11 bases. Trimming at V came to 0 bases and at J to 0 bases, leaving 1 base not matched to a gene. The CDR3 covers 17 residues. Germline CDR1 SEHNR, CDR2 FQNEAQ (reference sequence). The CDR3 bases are TGTGCCAGCAGCTTAGCCGGGACAGGGGGCTCTGGAAACACCATATATTTT. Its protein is CASSLAGTGGSGNTIYF. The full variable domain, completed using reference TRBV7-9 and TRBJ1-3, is DTGVSQNPRHKITKRGQNVTFRCDPISEHNRLYWYRQTLGQGPEFLTYFQNEAQLEKSRLLSDRFSAERPKGSFSTLEIQRTEQGDSAMYLCASSLAGTGGSGNTIYFGEGSWLTVV.

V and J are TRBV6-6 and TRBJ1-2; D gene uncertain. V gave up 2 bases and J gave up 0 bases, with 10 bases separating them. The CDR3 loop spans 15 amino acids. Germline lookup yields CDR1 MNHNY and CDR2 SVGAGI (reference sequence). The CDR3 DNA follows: TGTGCCAGCAGTTACCTAGTCCGGACTAACTATGGCTACACCTTC. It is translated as CASSYLVRTNYGYTF.

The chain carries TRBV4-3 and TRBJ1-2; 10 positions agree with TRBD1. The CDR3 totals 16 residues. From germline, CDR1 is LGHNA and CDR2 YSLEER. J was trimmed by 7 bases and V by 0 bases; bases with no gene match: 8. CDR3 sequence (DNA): TGCGCCAGCAGCCAAGATTCTGGACAGGGGGGGTCTGGCTACACCTTC. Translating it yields CASSQDSGQGGSGYTF.

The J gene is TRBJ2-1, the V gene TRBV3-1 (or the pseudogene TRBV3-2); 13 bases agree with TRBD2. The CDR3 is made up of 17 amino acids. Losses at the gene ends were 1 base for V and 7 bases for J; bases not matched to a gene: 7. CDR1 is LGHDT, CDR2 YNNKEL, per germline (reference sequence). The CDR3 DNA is TGTGCCAGCAGCCAAGCTGGGGGACTAGCGGGGACGAATGAGCAGTTCTTC. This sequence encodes CASSQAGGLAGTNEQFF.

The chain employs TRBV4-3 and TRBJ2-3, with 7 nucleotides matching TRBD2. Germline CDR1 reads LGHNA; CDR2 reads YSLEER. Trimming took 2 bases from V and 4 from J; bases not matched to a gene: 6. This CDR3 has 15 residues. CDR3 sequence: CASSQTGRAADTQYF. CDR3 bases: TGCGCCAGCAGCCAAACTGGGAGGGCGGCAGATACGCAGTATTTT.

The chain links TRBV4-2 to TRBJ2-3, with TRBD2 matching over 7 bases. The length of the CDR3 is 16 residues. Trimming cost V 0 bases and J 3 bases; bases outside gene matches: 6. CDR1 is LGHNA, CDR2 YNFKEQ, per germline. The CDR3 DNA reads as TGTGCCAGCAGCCAAGATCGAAGCGGGGAGACAGATACGCAGTATTTT. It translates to CASSQDRSGETDTQYF.

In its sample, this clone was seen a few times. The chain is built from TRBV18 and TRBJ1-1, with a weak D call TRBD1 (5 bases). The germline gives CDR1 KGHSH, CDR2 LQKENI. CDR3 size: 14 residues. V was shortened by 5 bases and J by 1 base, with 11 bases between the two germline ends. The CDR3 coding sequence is TGTGCCAGCTCAGATGCGGGGGAGAACACTGAAGCTTTCTTT. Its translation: CASSDAGENTEAFF.

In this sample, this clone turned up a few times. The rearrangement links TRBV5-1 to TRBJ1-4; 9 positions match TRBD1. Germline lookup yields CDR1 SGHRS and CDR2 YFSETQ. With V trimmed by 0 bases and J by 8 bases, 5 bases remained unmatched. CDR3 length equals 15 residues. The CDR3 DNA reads TGCGCCAGCAGCTTGGGGACAGGGGCAGGGGAAAAACTGTTTTTT. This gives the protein CASSLGTGAGEKLFF.

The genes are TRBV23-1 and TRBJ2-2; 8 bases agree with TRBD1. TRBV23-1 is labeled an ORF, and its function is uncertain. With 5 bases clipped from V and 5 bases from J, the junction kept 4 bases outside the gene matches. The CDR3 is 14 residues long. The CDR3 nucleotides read TGCGCCAGCAGTGGGGACAGGAGAACCGGGGAGCTGTTTTTT. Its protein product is CASSGDRRTGELFF.

The CDR3 nucleotides are TGTGCCTGGAGGAGAACCGCAGGGGCTGCGGGTAATTCACCCCTCCACTTT. This translates into CAWRRTAGAAGNSPLHF. This chain links TRBV30 with TRBJ1-6; possible D gene TRBD1, 6 bases. This CDR3 comprises 17 residues. CDR1 is GTSNPN, CDR2 SVGIG, per germline (reference sequence). V lost 3 bases, J lost 6 bases, and 21 bases lay in between.

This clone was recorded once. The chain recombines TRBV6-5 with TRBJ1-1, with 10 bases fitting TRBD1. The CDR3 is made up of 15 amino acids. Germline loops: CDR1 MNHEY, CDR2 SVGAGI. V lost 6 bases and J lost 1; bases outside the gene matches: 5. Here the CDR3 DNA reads TGTGCCAGCAGCGATTGGGACAGGGGGAACACTGAAGCTTTCTTT. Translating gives CASSDWDRGNTEAFF.

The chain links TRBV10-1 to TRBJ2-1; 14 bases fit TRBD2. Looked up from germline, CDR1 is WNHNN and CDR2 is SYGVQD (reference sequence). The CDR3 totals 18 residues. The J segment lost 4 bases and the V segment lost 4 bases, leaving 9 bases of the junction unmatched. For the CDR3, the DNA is TGCGCCAGCAGTGCCGTGACTAGCGGGAGGGCCGGATACAATGAGCAGTTCTTC. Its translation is CASSAVTSGRAGYNEQFF.

The CDR3 DNA sequence: TGCGCCAGCAGCTTGAGTAGGAGGGGAGATACGCAGTATTTT. This sequence encodes CASSLSRRGDTQYF. The genes are TRBV5-1 and TRBJ2-3; maybe TRBD2 (6 bases). V lost 1 base, J lost 5 bases, and 11 bases lay in between. The CDR3 is made up of 14 amino acids. Per the germline V gene, CDR1 is SGHRS and CDR2 is YFSETQ.

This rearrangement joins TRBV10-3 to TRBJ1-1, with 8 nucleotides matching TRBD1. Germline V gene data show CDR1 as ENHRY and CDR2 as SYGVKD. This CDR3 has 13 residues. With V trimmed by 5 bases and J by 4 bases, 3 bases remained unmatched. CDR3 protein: CAISSGGGTEAFF. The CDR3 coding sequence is TGTGCCATCAGTTCAGGGGGCGGCACTGAAGCTTTCTTT.